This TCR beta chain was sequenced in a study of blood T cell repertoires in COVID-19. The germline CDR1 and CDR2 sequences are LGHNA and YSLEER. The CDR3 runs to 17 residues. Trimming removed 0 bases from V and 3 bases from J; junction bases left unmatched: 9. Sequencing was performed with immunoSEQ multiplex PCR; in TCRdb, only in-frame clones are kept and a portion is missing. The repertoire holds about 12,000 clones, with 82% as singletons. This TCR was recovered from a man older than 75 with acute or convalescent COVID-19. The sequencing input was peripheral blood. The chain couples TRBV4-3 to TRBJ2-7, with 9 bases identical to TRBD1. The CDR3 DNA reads TGCGCCAGCAGCCAAGAGGCCATTACAGGGGGCAGCTACGAGCAGTACTTC. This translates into CASSQEAITGGSYEQYF.